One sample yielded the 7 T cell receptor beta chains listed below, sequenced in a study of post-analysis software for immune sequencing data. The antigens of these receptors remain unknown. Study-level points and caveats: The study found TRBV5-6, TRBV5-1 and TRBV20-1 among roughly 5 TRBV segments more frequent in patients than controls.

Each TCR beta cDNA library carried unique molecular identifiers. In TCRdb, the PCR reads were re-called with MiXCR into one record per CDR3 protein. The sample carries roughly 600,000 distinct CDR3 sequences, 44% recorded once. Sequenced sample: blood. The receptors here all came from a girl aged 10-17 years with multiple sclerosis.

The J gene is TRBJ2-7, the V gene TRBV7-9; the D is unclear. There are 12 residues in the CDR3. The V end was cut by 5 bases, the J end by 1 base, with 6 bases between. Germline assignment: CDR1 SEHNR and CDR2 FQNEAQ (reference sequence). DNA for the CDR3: TGTGCCAGCAGCGCCAAGTCCTACGAGCAGTACTTC. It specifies CASSAKSYEQYF.

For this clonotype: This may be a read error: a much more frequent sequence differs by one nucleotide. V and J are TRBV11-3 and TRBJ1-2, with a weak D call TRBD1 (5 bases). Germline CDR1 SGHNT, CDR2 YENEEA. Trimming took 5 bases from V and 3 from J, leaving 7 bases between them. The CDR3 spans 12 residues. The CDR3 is CASSRDDYGYTF. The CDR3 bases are TGTGCCAGCAGCCGGGACGACTATGGCTACACCTTC.

The CDR3 DNA reads as TGCAGTGCGGAAGGTATAGATACGCAGTATTTT. The encoded protein is CSAEGIDTQYF. V is TRBV20-1 and J is TRBJ2-3; D is unresolved. Trimming took 6 bases from V and 5 from J, leaving 9 bases between them. The CDR3 loop spans 11 amino acids. CDR1 DFQATT and CDR2 SNEGSKA come from the germline V gene (reference sequence).

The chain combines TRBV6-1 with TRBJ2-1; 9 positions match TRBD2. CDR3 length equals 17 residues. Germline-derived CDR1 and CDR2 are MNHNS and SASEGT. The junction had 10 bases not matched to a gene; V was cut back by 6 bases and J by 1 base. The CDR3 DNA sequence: TGTGCCAGCAGGCCTAGCGGGATACGTGCGTCCTACAATGAGCAGTTCTTC. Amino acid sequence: CASRPSGIRASYNEQFF.

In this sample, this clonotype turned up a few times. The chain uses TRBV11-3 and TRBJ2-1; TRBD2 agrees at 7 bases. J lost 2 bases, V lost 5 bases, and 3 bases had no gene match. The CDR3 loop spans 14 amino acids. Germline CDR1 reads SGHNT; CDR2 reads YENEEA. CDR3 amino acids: CASSDLAAYNEQFF. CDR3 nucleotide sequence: TGTGCCAGCAGCGATCTAGCGGCCTACAATGAGCAGTTCTTC.

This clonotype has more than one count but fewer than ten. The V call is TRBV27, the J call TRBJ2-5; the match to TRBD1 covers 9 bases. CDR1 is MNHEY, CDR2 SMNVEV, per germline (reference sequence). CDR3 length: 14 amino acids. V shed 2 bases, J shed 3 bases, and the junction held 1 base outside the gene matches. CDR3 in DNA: TGTGCCAGCAGTTTAGGGGACAGGGAAGAGACCCAGTACTTC. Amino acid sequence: CASSLGDREETQYF.

CDR3 region: CASSPSHRAHLNTEAFF. The CDR3 coding sequence is TGTGCCAGCAGCCCCAGTCACAGAGCCCATTTGAACACTGAAGCTTTCTTT. The chain has TRBV7-2 and TRBJ1-1, with D hard to call. CDR3 length equals 17 residues. V lost 5 bases to trimming and J lost 0 bases, with 19 bases between them. Germline assignment: CDR1 SGHTA and CDR2 FQGNSA.